This T cell receptor beta chain originates from a study of siplizumab effects on memory and regulatory T cells. The repertoire was sequenced with immunoSEQ multiplex PCR; TCRdb's copy has only in-frame clones and lacks some. The table lists about 120,000 clones, about 95% of them singletons. The CDR3 covers 14 residues. In germline, CDR1 is MDHEN, CDR2 SYDVKM. Trimming took 7 bases from V and 2 from J, leaving 12 bases between them. Sequencing input: non-Treg CD4+ T cells sorted from blood. The chain has TRBV28 and TRBJ2-1; D not certain. The sequence came from a human donor in good health. The CDR3 DNA follows: TGTGCCAGCAAGGGCCACCCCCCCTACAATGAGCAGTTCTTC. Amino acids: CASKGHPPYNEQFF.